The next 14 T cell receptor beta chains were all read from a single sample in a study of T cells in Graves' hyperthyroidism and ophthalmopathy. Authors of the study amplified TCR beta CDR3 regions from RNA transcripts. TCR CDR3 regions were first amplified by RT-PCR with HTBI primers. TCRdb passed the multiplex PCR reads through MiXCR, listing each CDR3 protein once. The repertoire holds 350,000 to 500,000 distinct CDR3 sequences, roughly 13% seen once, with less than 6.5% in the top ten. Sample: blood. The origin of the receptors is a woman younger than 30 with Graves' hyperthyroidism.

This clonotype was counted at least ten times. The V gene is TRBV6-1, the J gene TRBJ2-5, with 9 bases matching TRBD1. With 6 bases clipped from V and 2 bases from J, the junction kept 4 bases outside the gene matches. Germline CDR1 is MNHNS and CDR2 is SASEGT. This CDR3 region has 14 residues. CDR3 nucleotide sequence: TGTGCCAGCAGAGGGACAGGGTGGCAAGAGACCCAGTACTTC. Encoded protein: CASRGTGWQETQYF.

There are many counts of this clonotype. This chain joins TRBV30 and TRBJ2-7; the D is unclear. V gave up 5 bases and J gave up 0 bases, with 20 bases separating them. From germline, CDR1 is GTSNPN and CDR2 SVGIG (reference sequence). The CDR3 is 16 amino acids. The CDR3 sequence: CAWDSSSLGYSYEQYF. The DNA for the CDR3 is TGTGCCTGGGACTCCTCTTCCCTTGGGTACTCCTACGAGCAGTACTTC.

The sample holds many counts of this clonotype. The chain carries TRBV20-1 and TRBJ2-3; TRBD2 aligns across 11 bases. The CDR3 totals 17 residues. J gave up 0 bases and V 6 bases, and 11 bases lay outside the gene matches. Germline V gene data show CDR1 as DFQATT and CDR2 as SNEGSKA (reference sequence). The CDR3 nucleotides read TGCAGTGCATCGACTAGCGGGGATCGCCAAAGCACAGATACGCAGTATTTT. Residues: CSASTSGDRQSTDTQYF.

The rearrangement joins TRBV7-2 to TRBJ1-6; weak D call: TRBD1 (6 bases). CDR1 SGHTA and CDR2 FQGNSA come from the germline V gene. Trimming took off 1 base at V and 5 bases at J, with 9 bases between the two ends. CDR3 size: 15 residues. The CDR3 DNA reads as TGTGCCAGCAGCTTAGGACAGGCGAATAATTCACCCCTCCACTTT. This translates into CASSLGQANNSPLHF.

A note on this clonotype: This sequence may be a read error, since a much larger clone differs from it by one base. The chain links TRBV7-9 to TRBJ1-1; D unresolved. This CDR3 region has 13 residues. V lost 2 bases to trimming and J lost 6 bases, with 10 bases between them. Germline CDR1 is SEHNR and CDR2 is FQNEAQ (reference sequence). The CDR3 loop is CASSLLEDAEAFF. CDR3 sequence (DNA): TGTGCCAGCAGCTTATTAGAGGACGCTGAAGCTTTCTTT.

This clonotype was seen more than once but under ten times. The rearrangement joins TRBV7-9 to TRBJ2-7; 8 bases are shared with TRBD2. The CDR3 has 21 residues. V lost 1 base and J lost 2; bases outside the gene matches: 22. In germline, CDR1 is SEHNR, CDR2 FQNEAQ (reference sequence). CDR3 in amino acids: CASSLGPPLELSGGITYEQYF. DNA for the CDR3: TGTGCCAGCAGCTTAGGCCCCCCCCTCGAACTCAGCGGGGGCATAACCTACGAGCAGTACTTC. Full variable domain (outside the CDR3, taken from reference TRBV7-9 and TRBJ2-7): DTGVSQNPRHKITKRGQNVTFRCDPISEHNRLYWYRQTLGQGPEFLTYFQNEAQLEKSRLLSDRFSAERPKGSFSTLEIQRTEQGDSAMYLCASSLGPPLELSGGITYEQYFGPGTRLTVT.

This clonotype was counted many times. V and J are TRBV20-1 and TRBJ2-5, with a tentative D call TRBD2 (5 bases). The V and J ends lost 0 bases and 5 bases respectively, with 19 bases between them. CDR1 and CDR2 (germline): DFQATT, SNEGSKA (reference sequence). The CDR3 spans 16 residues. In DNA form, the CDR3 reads TGCAGTGCTAGAGACCTAGGTCTAGCCGCAGACGAGACCCAGTACTTC. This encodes CSARDLGLAADETQYF.

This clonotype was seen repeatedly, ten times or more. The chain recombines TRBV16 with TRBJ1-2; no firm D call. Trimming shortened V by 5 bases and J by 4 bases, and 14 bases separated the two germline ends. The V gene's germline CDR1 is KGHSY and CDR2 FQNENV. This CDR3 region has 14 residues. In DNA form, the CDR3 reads TGTGCCAGCAGCGAAACTTGGGGAGTCTATGGCTACACCTTC. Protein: CASSETWGVYGYTF. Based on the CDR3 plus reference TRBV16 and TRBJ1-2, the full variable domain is GEEVAQTPKHLVRGEGQKAKLYCAPIKGHSYVFWYQQVLKNEFKFLISFQNENVFDETGMPKERFSAKCLPNSPCSLEIQATKLEDSAVYFCASSETWGVYGYTFGSGTRLTVV.

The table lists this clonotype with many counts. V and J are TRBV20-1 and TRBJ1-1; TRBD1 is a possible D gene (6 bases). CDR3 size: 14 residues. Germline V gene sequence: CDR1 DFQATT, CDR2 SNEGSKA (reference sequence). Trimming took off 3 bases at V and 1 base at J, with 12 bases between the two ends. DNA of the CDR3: TGCAGTGCTAGTTCGGACAGATGGAACACTGAAGCTTTCTTT. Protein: CSASSDRWNTEAFF.

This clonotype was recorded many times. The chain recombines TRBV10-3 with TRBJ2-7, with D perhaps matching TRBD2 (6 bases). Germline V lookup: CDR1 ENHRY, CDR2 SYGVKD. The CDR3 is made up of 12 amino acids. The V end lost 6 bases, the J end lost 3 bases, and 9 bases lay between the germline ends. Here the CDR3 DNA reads TGTGCCATCAGGGATAGCGGCTACGAGCAGTACTTC. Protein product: CAIRDSGYEQYF.

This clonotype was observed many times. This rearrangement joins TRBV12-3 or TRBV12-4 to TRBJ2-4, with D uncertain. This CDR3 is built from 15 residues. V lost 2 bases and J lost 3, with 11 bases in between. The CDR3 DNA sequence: TGTGCCAGCAGTTTACTGCTAGAGGTCAAAAACATTCAGTACTTC. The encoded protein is CASSLLLEVKNIQYF.

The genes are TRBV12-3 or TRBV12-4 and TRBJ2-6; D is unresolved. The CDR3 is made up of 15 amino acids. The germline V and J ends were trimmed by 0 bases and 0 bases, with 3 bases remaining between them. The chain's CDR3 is CASSLAFSGANVLTF. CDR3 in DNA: TGTGCCAGCAGTTTAGCTTTCTCTGGGGCCAACGTCCTGACTTTC.

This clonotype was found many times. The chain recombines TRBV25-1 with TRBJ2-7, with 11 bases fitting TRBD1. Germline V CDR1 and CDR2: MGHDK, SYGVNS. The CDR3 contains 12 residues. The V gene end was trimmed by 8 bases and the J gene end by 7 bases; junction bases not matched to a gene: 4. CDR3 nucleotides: TGTGCCAGCGGACAGGGGGCGCTTGAGCAGTACTTC. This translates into CASGQGALEQYF.

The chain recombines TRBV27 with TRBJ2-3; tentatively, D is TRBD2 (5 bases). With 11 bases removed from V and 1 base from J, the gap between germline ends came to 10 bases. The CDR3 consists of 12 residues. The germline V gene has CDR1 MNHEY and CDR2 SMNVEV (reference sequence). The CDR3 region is CAADGGTDTQYF. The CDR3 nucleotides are TGTGCCGCAGACGGGGGCACAGATACGCAGTATTTT.